Each of the 21 T cell receptor beta chains below was sequenced from the same sample in a study of regulatory T cells in long-lasting Graves disease. Library construction for TCR beta used iRepertoire HTBI primers and Arm-PCR of CDR3 regions. From the multiplex PCR reads, TCRdb called clonotypes with MiXCR, one entry per CDR3 protein. Of roughly 500,000 distinct CDR3 sequences in the sample, 12% were seen once. Time point here: newly diagnosed GD, antithyroid drugs for less than 3 months. Preparation of the TCR library used RNA extracted from PBMCs. This sample also appeared in a second study, on T cells in Graves' hyperthyroidism and ophthalmopathy.

Sequencing used peripheral blood mononuclear cells (PBMCs), obtained at new diagnosis, from a patient treated with antithyroid drugs. The receptors were sampled from a woman aged 25-40 years with Graves disease.

This rearrangement joins TRBV11-2 to TRBJ2-1; TRBD2 matches at 16 bases. CDR1 and CDR2 (germline): SGHAT, FQNNGV. V lost 7 bases and J lost 4; bases outside the gene matches: 10. The CDR3 loop spans 18 amino acids. The CDR3 loop reads CASTQGLAGGPRYNEQFF. The CDR3 nucleotides read TGTGCCAGCACGCAGGGACTAGCGGGAGGGCCTAGGTACAATGAGCAGTTCTTC.

This clonotype was detected ten times or more. The chain recombines TRBV28 with TRBJ1-2; tentative D call: TRBD1 (6 bases). The CDR3 runs to 13 residues. CDR1 is MDHEN, CDR2 SYDVKM, per germline. V dropped 6 bases and J dropped 3 bases, with 11 bases sitting between them. The chain's CDR3 is CASRLDRDYGYTF. CDR3 nucleotide sequence: TGTGCCAGCAGATTGGACAGAGACTATGGCTACACCTTC.

This clonotype was seen repeatedly, ten times or more. The rearrangement uses TRBV12-3 or TRBV12-4 and TRBJ1-1; unclear D gene. V lost 3 bases, J lost 0 bases, and 8 bases lay in between. There are 14 residues in the CDR3. The CDR3: CASSLTPLNTEAFF. The CDR3 DNA reads as TGTGCCAGCAGTTTGACACCCCTGAACACTGAAGCTTTCTTT.

Notes on this clonotype: With a much larger clone just one base away, this may be a read error. The J gene is TRBJ2-5, the V gene TRBV7-2; 10 bases are a match to TRBD1. The CDR3 has 14 amino acids. Germline V gene lookup returns CDR1 SGHTA and CDR2 FQGNSA. The CDR3 coding sequence is TGTGTCAGCAGCCGGGACAGGGGACCGGAAACCCAGTACTTC. Its translation: CVSSRDRGPETQYF.

In this sample, this clonotype turned up many times. This chain connects TRBV12-3 or TRBV12-4 to TRBJ2-1; 11 bases line up with TRBD2. The CDR3 totals 17 residues. V lost 6 bases to trimming and J lost 4 bases; unmatched junction nucleotides: 11. The CDR3 DNA is TGTGCCAGCAGGAATAGCGGGAGGGCCTGGTATTACAATGAGCAGTTCTTC. This codes for CASRNSGRAWYYNEQFF.

This clonotype was counted between two and nine times. The chain carries TRBV25-1 and TRBJ2-7; D is uncertain. V was pared by 4 bases and J by 1 base, with 20 bases between. Germline V gene lookup returns CDR1 MGHDK and CDR2 SYGVNS. CDR3 length equals 17 residues. The CDR3 DNA sequence: TGTGCCAGCAGTGGACCTTCGGGCCGAAAAGGGTCCTACGAGCAGTACTTC. It encodes CASSGPSGRKGSYEQYF.

This clonotype was picked up many times. The rearrangement joins TRBV15 to TRBJ2-7, with TRBD1 matching 9 bases. Per the germline V gene, CDR1 is LNHNV and CDR2 is YYDKDF (reference sequence). This CDR3 is 14 amino acids long. The V segment lost 3 bases and the J segment 7 bases; nucleotides outside the gene matches: 7. The CDR3 is CATSRDTGGGEQYF. CDR3 coding DNA: TGTGCCACCAGCAGGGACACAGGGGGCGGAGAGCAGTACTTC.

This clonotype has at least ten counts. The chain joins TRBV19 to TRBJ1-5; 7 bases are a match to TRBD1. The CDR3 runs 14 residues. The ends lost 5 bases at V and 3 bases at J; junction bases unmatched: 4. Germline V gene data show CDR1 as LNHDA and CDR2 as SQIVND (reference sequence). The CDR3 region has the DNA TGTGCCAGTAGTGCCGGGACAGACAATCAGCCCCAGCATTTT. It encodes CASSAGTDNQPQHF. The variable domain in full, with the rest retrieved from reference TRBV19 and TRBJ1-5, is DGGITQSPKYLFRKEGQNVTLSCEQNLNHDAMYWYRQDPGQGLRLIYYSQIVNDFQKGDIAEGYSVSREKKESFPLTVTSAQKNPTAFYLCASSAGTDNQPQHFGDGTRLSIL.

The table lists this clonotype with many counts. The V gene is TRBV11-2, the J gene TRBJ2-1; no firm D call. CDR1 and CDR2 from the germline V gene are SGHAT and FQNNGV. Trimming removed 1 base from V and 0 bases from J, with 7 bases in between. This CDR3 contains 15 residues. The CDR3 is CASSLVVSSYNEQFF. Here the CDR3 DNA reads TGTGCCAGCAGCTTAGTGGTAAGCTCCTACAATGAGCAGTTCTTC.

Many counts were recorded for this clonotype. CDR3 sequence: CASTPSGRLVAYTGELFF. The CDR3 DNA is TGTGCCAGCACCCCGTCGGGGAGATTGGTAGCGTACACCGGGGAGCTGTTTTTT. This chain joins TRBV11-3 and TRBJ2-2, with D perhaps matching TRBD2 (5 bases). V was trimmed by 7 bases and J by 3 bases, leaving 24 bases between them. This CDR3 is built from 18 residues. The germline CDR1 and CDR2 sequences are SGHNT and YENEEA.

Note on this clonotype: An end of the junction does not agree with germline; a read error may underlie this. V is TRBV4-2 and J is TRBJ1-2; D possibly corresponds to TRBD1 (5 bases). The CDR3 length is 15 residues. From germline, CDR1 is LGHNA and CDR2 YNFKEQ. This CDR3 reads CASSQKIGVLNGCTF. DNA of the CDR3: TGTGCCTCAAGCCAAAAGATAGGGGTGCTTAACGGCTGCACCTTC.

This clonotype was seen repeatedly, ten times or more. This chain links TRBV28 with TRBJ1-4; the D is unclear. Trimming pared 10 bases from V and 8 bases from J, leaving 14 bases between. Germline CDR1 MDHEN, CDR2 SYDVKM. The CDR3 runs 12 residues. DNA for the CDR3: TGTGCCACCGGACCTCTCGGCGAAAAACTGTTTTTT. This sequence encodes CATGPLGEKLFF.

This clonotype showed up many times. The genes are TRBV11-2 and TRBJ1-1; no clear D gene. V was cut by 3 bases and J by 7 bases, with 15 bases left in between. The CDR3 is 14 amino acids. Germline CDR1 and CDR2: SGHAT and FQNNGV. CDR3 coding DNA: TGTGCCAGCAGCTTGTATAGCAGCTCGAGTGAAGCTTTCTTT. Protein: CASSLYSSSSEAFF.

This clonotype was seen at least ten times. This chain connects TRBV28 to TRBJ2-7, with 7 bases lining up with TRBD2. Unmatched junction bases numbered 7, after V lost 6 bases and J lost 2 bases. The length of the CDR3 is 14 residues. The germline gives CDR1 MDHEN, CDR2 SYDVKM. In DNA, the CDR3 is TGTGCCAGCAGCGGGGGGACCGGACCCTACGAGCAGTACTTC. It translates to CASSGGTGPYEQYF.

V and J are TRBV4-1 and TRBJ2-1; tentative D call: TRBD2 (6 bases). V was trimmed by 1 base and J by 6 bases, leaving 19 bases between them. The CDR3 covers 17 residues. Germline-derived CDR1 and CDR2 are MGHRA and YSYEKL. This CDR3 reads CASSQALRGGAGNEQFF. As DNA, the CDR3 is TGCGCCAGCAGCCAAGCCCTCAGAGGCGGAGCGGGCAATGAGCAGTTCTTC.

Comment on this clonotype: A much larger clonotype is one base distant, so this may be a read error. The chain combines TRBV7-8 with TRBJ2-1; TRBD2 agrees at 9 bases. The CDR3 contains 18 residues. CDR1 is SGHVS, CDR2 FQNEAQ, per germline. The CDR3 is CSSNPSRAGGPRDNEQFF. CDR3 sequence (DNA): TGTTCCAGCAACCCCTCGAGGGCGGGAGGGCCTAGGGACAATGAGCAGTTCTTC. The variable domain in full, with the rest retrieved from reference TRBV7-8 and TRBJ2-1, is GAGVSQSPRYKVAKRGQDVALRCDPISGHVSLFWYQQALGQGPEFLTYFQNEAQLDKSGLPSDRFFAERPEGSVSTLKIQRTQQEDSAVYLCSSNPSRAGGPRDNEQFFGPGTRLTVL.

The chain recombines TRBV5-1 with TRBJ2-2; D not resolved. This CDR3 spans 14 amino acids. Looked up from germline, CDR1 is SGHRS and CDR2 is YFSETQ. Trimming removed 3 bases at V and 0 bases at J, with 6 bases between. The CDR3 sequence: CASSSDTNTGELFF. The CDR3 nucleotides read TGCGCCAGCAGCTCAGACACGAACACCGGGGAGCTGTTTTTT. The full variable domain, in which reference TRBV5-1 and TRBJ2-2 provide the parts outside the CDR3, is KAGVTQTPRYLIKTRGQQVTLSCSPISGHRSVSWYQQTPGQGLQFLFEYFSETQRNKGNFPGRFSGRQFSNSRSEMNVSTLELGDSALYLCASSSDTNTGELFFGEGSRLTVL.

In its sample, this clonotype was seen many times. V usage is TRBV12-3 or TRBV12-4 and J usage is TRBJ1-6; 9 nucleotides align to TRBD1. V lost 4 bases, J lost 8 bases, and 12 bases stayed unmatched. The CDR3 spans 17 residues. CDR3 bases: TGTGCCAGCAGTTCGGACAGGGGACAGGGAAATTATTCACCCCTCCACTTT. This translates into CASSSDRGQGNYSPLHF.

This clonotype was recorded many times. CDR3 region: CASARGSYQETQYF. The DNA for the CDR3 is TGTGCCAGCGCCAGAGGCAGCTACCAAGAGACCCAGTACTTC. The J gene is TRBJ2-5, the V gene TRBV12-3 or TRBV12-4, with D uncertain. The CDR3 covers 14 residues. V was shortened by 8 bases and J by 0 bases, with 13 bases between the two germline ends.

Many counts were recorded for this clonotype. The chain recombines TRBV11-1 with TRBJ2-1; TRBD2 aligns across 9 bases. The germline V gene has CDR1 SGHAT and CDR2 FQDESV (reference sequence). CDR3 length: 13 amino acids. V lost 2 bases to trimming and J lost 7 bases; unmatched junction nucleotides: 0. The DNA of the CDR3 is TGTGCCAGCAGCTTACTAGCGGGGAATGAGCAGTTCTTC. As protein: CASSLLAGNEQFF.

This clonotype was observed many times. The rearrangement joins TRBV20-1 to TRBJ2-1; 7 positions agree with TRBD1. Trimming took 2 bases from V and 0 from J; bases not matched to a gene: 7. The germline V gene encodes CDR1 DFQATT and CDR2 SNEGSKA (reference sequence). The CDR3 is 16 residues long. The CDR3 DNA follows: TGCAGTGCTAGAAGACAGGGAGCCAGCTCCTACAATGAGCAGTTCTTC. Translating it yields CSARRQGASSYNEQFF.